This paragraph reports one T cell receptor beta chain. The antigen is not known. A read error may account for a junction end that differs from germline. CDR1 SNHLY and CDR2 FYNNEI come from the germline V gene. The CDR3 is 13 residues long. This entry belongs to a study of CD8+ T cells in alopecia areata. TCR sequencing used cDNA made by reverse transcription of extracted RNA. Here immunoSEQ multiplex PCR was the method, and the copy in TCRdb shows in-frame clones only, minus some. Of about 210,000 clones in the sample, approximately 72% were seen once. Treatment indicated: oral pan-JAK inhibitor, 5-10 mg twice daily. Whole-study findings and limits: Scalp and blood retained many expanded lesional clones during tofacitinib.

This specimen was CD4+ T cells sorted from blood, taken at approximately week 42, from a patient treated with tofacitinib. The receptor comes from a human donor with alopecia areata. The chain links TRBV2 to TRBJ2-4, with D unresolved. This chain's CDR3 is CASSDEQEKKRFF. The CDR3 DNA is TGTGCCAGCAGTGACGAACAAGAGAAGAAACGGTTTTTC.